Listed below are T cell receptor beta chains from one sample, sequenced in a study of tumor-infiltrating lymphocytes in primary liver carcinoma. TCRdb fed the multiplex PCR reads into MiXCR, producing one record per CDR3 protein. Among about 350,000 distinct CDR3 sequences listed, around 60% were seen once. Sequenced sample: peripheral blood. These receptor sequences come from a man between 40 and 49 years old with primary liver carcinoma and hepatitis B virus infection. Each CDR3 is given with its conserved first and last residue. The order of the fields is J gene, CDR3 length, clone size, V gene, D gene, CDR3 DNA, CDR3 protein. A D gene is named only where the DNA matches it firmly. A clone size is listed for some rows: how often the clone was seen (once, few, many), or a class if it is expanded.

>TRBJ1-1|13|-|TRBV24-1|TRBD1
TGTGCCACCGGGCAGGGGGCCAACACTGAAGCTTTCTTT
CATGQGANTEAFF
>TRBJ1-2|12|-|TRBV6-5|-
TGTGTCAGCGGGGACTTTGGCTATGGCTACACCTTC
CVSGDFGYGYTF
>TRBJ1-5|13|-|TRBV20-1|TRBD1
TGCGGTGTACGGACAGGGTCTGTTCAGCCCCAGCATTTT
CGVRTGSVQPQHF
>TRBJ1-2|13|-|TRBV28|TRBD1
TGTGCCAGCTCCATCGGGACAGGGGACGGCTACACCTTC
CASSIGTGDGYTF
>TRBJ2-7|14|-|TRBV14|TRBD1
TGTGCCGGCAGCCGGGACAGGGGACACTACGAGCAGTACTTC
CAGSRDRGHYEQYF
>TRBJ2-1|16|many|TRBV11-1|TRBD2
TGTGCCAGCAGCTTAGGACTAGCGGGAGGCTACAATGAGCAGTTCTTC
CASSLGLAGGYNEQFF
>TRBJ2-2|14|many|TRBV10-1|-
TGCGCCAGCAGTGATGGGAGTGGGACCGGGGAGCTGTTTTTT
CASSDGSGTGELFF
>TRBJ1-3|15|-|TRBV5-1|-
TGCGCCAGCAGCTTGGCGTCAGTCCCTGGAAACACCATATATTTT
CASSLASVPGNTIYF
>TRBJ1-1|13|once|TRBV6-2/TRBV6-3|-
TGTGCCAGCAGTTACCGGGACATGCCTTCAGCTTTCTTT
CASSYRDMPSAFF
>TRBJ1-4|15|many|TRBV11-1|-
TGTGCCAGCAGCCCCCCGGGACGGACTAATGAAAAACTGTTTTTT
CASSPPGRTNEKLFF
>TRBJ1-1|14|-|TRBV12-3/TRBV12-4|-
TGTACCAGCCAAGAACGGCGAGGGGACACTGAAGCTTTCTTT
CTSQERRGDTEAFF
>TRBJ2-3|19|-|TRBV4-3|-
TGCGCCAGCAGCCGGCAAACCGGGACTGGCGGGAAGGCAGGAGATACGCAGTATTTT
CASSRQTGTGGKAGDTQYF
>TRBJ2-2|14|few|TRBV7-9|-
TGTGCCAGCAGCCTCCAGGGGCGATCCGGGGAGCTGTTTTTT
CASSLQGRSGELFF
>TRBJ2-1|13|few|TRBV14|-
TGTGCCAGCAGCCAAGAGCAGGGTCTTGAGCAGTTCTTC
CASSQEQGLEQFF
>TRBJ2-2|13|few|TRBV10-3|-
TGTGCCATGGCCACGGCGAACACCGGGGAGCTGTTTTTT
CAMATANTGELFF
>TRBJ2-3|15|-|TRBV28|TRBD2
TGTGCCAGCAGTTTAGCGGGAGGCGCCACAGATACGCAGTATTTT
CASSLAGGATDTQYF
>TRBJ2-2|18|-|TRBV11-3|TRBD1
TGTGCCAGCAGCTTAGGCAACCGGGACAGGGATGACACCGGGGAGCTATTTTTT
CASSLGNRDRDDTGELFF